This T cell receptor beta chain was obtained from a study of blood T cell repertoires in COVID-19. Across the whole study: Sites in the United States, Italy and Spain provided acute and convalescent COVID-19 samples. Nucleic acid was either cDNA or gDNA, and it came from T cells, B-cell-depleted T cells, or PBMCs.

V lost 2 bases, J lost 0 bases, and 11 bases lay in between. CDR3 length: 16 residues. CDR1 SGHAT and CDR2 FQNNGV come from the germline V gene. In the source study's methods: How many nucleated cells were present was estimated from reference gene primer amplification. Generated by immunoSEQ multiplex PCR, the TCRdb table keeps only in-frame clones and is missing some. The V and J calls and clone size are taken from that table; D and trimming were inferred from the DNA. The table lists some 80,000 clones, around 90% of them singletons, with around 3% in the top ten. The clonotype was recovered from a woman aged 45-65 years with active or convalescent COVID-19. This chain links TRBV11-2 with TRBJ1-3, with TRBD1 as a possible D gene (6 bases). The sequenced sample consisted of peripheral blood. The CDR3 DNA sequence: TGTGCCAGCAGCTTAAGACAAGGGGGCTCTGGAAACACCATATATTTT. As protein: CASSLRQGGSGNTIYF.